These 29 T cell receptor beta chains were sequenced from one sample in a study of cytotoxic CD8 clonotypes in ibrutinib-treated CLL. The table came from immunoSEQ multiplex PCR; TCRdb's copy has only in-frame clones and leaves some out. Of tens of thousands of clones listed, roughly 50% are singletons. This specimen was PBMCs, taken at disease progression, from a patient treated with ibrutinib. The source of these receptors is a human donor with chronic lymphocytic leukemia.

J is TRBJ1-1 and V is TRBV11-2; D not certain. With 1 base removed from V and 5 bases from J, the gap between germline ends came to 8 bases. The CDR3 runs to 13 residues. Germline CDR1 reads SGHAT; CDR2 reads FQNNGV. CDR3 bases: TGTGCCAGCAGCTTAGGAGGGAGGACTGAAGCTTTCTTT. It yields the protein CASSLGGRTEAFF.

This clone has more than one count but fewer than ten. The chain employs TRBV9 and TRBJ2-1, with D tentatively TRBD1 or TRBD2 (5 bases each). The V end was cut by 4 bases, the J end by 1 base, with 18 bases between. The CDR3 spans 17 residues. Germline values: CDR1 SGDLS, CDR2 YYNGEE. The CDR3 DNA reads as TGTGCCAGCAGCCCCCGTAGGTCCGGGGCATCCTACAATGAGCAGTTCTTC. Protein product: CASSPRRSGASYNEQFF.

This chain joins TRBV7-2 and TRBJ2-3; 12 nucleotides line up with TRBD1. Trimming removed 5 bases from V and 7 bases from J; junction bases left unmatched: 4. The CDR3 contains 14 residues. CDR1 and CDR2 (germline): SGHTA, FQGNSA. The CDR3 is CASSPGQGAYTQYF. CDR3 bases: TGTGCCAGCAGCCCGGGACAGGGGGCATATACGCAGTATTTT.

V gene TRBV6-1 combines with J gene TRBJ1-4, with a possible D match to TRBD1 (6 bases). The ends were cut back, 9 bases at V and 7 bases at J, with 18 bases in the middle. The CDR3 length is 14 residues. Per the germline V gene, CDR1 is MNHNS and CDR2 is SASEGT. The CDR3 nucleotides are TGTGCCAGTATGACCTCCAGGGGAACTGAAAAACTGTTTTTT. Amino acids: CASMTSRGTEKLFF.

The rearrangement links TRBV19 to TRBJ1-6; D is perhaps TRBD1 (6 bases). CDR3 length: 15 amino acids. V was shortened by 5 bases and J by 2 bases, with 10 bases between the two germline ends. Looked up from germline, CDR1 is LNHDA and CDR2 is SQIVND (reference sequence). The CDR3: CASSEGGTYNSPLHF. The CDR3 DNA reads TGTGCCAGTAGTGAAGGGGGGACCTATAATTCACCCCTCCACTTT.

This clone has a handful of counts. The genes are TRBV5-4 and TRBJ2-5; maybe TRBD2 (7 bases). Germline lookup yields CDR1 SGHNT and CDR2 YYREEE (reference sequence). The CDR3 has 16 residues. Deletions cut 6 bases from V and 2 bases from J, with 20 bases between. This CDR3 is CASTPGGAKSQETQYF. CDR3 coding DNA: TGTGCCAGCACCCCTGGGGGGGCGAAGAGTCAAGAGACCCAGTACTTC.

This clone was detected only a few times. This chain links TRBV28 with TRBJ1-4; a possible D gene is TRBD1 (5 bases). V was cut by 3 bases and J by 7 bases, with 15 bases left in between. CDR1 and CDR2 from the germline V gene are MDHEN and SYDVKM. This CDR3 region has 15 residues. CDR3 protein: CASSFGAGRAEKLFF. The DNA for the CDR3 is TGTGCCAGCAGTTTCGGCGCGGGGCGCGCTGAAAAACTGTTTTTT.

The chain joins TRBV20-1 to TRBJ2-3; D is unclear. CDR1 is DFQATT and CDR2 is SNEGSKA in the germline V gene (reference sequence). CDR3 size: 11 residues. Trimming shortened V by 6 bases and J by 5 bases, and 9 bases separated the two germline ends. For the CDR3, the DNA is TGCAGTGCGCCCCTGTTAGATACGCAGTATTTT. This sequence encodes CSAPLLDTQYF.

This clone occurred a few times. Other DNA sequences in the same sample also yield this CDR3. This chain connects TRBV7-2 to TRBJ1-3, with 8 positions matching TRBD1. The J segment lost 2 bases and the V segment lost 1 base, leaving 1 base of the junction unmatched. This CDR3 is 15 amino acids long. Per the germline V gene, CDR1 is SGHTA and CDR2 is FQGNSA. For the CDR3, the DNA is TGTGCCAGCAGCTTAGGGACAGGGACTGGAAACACCATATATTTT. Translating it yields CASSLGTGTGNTIYF. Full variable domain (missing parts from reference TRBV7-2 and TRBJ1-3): GAGVSQSPSNKVTEKGKDVELRCDPISGHTALYWYRQSLGQGLEFLIYFQGNSAPDKSGLPSDRFSAERTGGSVSTLTIQRTQQEDSAVYLCASSLGTGTGNTIYFGEGSWLTVV.

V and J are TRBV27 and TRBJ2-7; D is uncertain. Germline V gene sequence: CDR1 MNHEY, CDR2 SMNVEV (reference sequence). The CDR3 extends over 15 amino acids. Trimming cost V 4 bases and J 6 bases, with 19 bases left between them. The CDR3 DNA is TGTGCCAGCAGTTCAATAAGACACTTTCTACTCGAGCAGTACTTC. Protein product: CASSSIRHFLLEQYF.

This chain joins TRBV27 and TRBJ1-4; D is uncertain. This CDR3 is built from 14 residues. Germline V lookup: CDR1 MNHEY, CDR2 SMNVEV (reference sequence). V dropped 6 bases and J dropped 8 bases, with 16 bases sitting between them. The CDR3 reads CASRPMGEREKLFF. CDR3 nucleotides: TGTGCCAGCAGGCCTATGGGCGAAAGGGAAAAACTGTTTTTT.

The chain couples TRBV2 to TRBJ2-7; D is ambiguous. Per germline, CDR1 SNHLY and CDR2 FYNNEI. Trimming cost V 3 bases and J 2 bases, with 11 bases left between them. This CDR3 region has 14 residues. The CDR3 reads CASSDLGSAYEQYF. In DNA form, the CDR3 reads TGTGCCAGCAGTGATCTCGGGTCAGCCTACGAGCAGTACTTC.

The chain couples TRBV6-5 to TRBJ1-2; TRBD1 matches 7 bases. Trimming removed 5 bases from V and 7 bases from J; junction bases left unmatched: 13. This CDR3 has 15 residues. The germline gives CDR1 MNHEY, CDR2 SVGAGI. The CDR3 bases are TGTGCCAGCAGTACCGGAGACAGGGCCCTTTTTGGCTACACCTTC. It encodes CASSTGDRALFGYTF.

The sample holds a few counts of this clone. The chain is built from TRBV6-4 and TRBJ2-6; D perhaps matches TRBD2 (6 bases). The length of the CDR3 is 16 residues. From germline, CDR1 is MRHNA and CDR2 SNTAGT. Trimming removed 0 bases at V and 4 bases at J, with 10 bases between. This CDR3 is CASSDSGGAGANVLTF. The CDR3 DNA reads TGTGCCAGCAGTGACTCGGGGGGAGCAGGGGCCAACGTCCTGACTTTC.

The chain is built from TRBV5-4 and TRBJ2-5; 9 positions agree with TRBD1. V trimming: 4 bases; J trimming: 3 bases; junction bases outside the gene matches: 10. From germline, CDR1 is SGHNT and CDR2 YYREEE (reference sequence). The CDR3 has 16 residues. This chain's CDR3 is CASSLPPWTGEETQYF. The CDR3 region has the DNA TGTGCCAGCAGCCTTCCCCCCTGGACAGGGGAAGAGACCCAGTACTTC.

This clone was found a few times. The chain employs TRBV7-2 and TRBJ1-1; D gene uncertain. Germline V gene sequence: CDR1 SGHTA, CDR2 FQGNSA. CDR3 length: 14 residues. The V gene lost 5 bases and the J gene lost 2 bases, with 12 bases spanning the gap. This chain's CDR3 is CASSPDLGNTEAFF. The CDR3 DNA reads TGTGCCAGCAGCCCAGACCTGGGTAACACTGAAGCTTTCTTT. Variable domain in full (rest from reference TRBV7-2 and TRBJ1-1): GAGVSQSPSNKVTEKGKDVELRCDPISGHTALYWYRQSLGQGLEFLIYFQGNSAPDKSGLPSDRFSAERTGGSVSTLTIQRTQQEDSAVYLCASSPDLGNTEAFFGQGTRLTVV.

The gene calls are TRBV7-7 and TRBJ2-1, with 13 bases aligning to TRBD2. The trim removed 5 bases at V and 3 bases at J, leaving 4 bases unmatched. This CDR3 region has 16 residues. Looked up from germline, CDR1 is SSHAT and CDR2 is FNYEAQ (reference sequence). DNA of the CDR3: TGTGCCAGCAGCCCGGGACTAGCGGGGAACTACAATGAGCAGTTCTTC. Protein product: CASSPGLAGNYNEQFF.

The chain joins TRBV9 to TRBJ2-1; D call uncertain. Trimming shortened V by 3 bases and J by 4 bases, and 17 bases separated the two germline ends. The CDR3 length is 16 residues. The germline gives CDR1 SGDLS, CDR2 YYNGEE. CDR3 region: CASSDGPILSYNEQFF. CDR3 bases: TGTGCCAGCAGCGACGGACCAATCCTTTCATACAATGAGCAGTTCTTC.

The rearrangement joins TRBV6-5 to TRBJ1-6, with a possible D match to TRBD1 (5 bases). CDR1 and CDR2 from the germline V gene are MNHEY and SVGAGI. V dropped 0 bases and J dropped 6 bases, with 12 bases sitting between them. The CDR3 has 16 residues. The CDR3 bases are TGTGCCAGCAGTTACTCCAGACAGAGTGGTAATTCACCCCTCCACTTT. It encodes CASSYSRQSGNSPLHF.

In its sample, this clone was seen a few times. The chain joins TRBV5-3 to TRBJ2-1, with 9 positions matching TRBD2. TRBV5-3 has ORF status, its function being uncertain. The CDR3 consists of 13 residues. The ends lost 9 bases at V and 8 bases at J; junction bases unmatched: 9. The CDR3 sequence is CATRAGGGDEQFF. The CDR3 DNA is TGTGCCACCAGAGCGGGAGGAGGGGATGAGCAGTTCTTC.

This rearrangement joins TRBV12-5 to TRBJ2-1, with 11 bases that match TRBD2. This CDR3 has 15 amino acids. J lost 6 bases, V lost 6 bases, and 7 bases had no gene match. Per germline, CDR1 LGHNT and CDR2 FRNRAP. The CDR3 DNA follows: TGTGCTAGTGGATTAGCGGGAGGGCCAGGCAATGAGCAGTTCTTC. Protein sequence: CASGLAGGPGNEQFF. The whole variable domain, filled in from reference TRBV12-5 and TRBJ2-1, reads DARVTQTPRHKVTEMGQEVTMRCQPILGHNTVFWYRQTMMQGLELLAYFRNRAPLDDSGMPKDRFSAEMPDATLATLKIQPSEPRDSAVYFCASGLAGGPGNEQFFGPGTRLTVL.

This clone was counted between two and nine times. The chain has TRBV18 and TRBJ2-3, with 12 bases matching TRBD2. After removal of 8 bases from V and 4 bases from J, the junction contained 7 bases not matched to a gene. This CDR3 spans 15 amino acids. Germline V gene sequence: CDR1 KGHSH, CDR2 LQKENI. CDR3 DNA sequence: TGTGCCAGCAGGACTAGCGGGATTGGGTCAGATACGCAGTATTTT. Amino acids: CASRTSGIGSDTQYF.

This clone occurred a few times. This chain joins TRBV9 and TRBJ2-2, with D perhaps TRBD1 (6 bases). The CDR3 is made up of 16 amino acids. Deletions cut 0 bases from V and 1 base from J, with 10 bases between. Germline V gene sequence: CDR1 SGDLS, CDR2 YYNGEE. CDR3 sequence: CASSVGPGENTGELFF. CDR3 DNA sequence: TGTGCCAGCAGCGTAGGCCCAGGGGAGAACACCGGGGAGCTGTTTTTT.

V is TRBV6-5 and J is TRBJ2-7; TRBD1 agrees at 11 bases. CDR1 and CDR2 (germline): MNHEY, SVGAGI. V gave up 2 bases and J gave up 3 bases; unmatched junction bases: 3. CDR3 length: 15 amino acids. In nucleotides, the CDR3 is TGTGCCAGCAGTTACCGGGGACAGGGGGTCTACGAGCAGTACTTC. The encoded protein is CASSYRGQGVYEQYF.

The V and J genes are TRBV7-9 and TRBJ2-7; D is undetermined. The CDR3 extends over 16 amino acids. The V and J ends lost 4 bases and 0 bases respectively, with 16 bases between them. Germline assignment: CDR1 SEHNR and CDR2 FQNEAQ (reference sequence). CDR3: CASSSPFGPFSYEQYF. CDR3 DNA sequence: TGTGCCAGCAGCTCCCCTTTCGGGCCCTTCTCCTACGAGCAGTACTTC. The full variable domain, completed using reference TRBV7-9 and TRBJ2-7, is DTGVSQNPRHKITKRGQNVTFRCDPISEHNRLYWYRQTLGQGPEFLTYFQNEAQLEKSRLLSDRFSAERPKGSFSTLEIQRTEQGDSAMYLCASSSPFGPFSYEQYFGPGTRLTVT.

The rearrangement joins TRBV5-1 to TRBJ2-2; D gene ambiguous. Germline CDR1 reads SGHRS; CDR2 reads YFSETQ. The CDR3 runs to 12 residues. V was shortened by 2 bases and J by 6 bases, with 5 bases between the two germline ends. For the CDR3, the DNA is TGCGCCAGCAGCTTCCGACCCGGGGAGCTGTTTTTT. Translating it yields CASSFRPGELFF.

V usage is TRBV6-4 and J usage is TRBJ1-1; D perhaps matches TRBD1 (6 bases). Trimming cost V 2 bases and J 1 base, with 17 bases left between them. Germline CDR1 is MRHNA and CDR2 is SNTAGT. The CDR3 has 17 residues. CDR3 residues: CASSDPDGTQKNTEAFF. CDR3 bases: TGTGCCAGCAGTGACCCCGACGGGACACAAAAGAACACTGAAGCTTTCTTT.

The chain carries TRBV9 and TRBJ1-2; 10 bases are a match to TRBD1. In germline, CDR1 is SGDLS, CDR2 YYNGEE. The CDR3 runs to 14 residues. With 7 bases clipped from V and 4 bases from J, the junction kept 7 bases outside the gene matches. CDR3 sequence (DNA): TGTGCCAGCGGAGCTGGACAGGGGGGCTATGGCTACACCTTC. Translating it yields CASGAGQGGYGYTF.

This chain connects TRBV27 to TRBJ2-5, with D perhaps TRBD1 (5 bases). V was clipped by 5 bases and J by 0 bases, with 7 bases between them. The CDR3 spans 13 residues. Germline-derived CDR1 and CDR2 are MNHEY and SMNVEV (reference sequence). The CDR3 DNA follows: TGTGCCAGCAGTCGACAGTACCAAGAGACCCAGTACTTC. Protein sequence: CASSRQYQETQYF.